Sequencing of this TCR beta chain was carried out in a study of blood T cell repertoires in COVID-19. In the study overall: Sites in the United States, Italy and Spain provided acute and convalescent COVID-19 samples.

This clone was seen only a few times. Profiled with immunoSEQ multiplex PCR; TCRdb holds only in-frame clones, not every one. The table lists 150,000 to 200,000 clones, roughly four fifths of them singletons. The CDR3 runs 11 residues. Germline V gene sequence: CDR1 DFQATT, CDR2 SNEGSKA (reference sequence). The origin of this receptor is a man aged 60-69 years with active or convalescent COVID-19. V is TRBV20-1 and J is TRBJ1-1; no clear D. Material: peripheral blood. This CDR3 is CSTLGNTEAFF. The DNA for the CDR3 is TGCAGCACCCTCGGGAACACTGAAGCTTTCTTT.